These T cell receptor beta chains were read from a single sample in a study of blood T cell repertoires in COVID-19. Assay used: immunoSEQ multiplex PCR; TCRdb lists only in-frame clones, some missing. The table shows roughly 80,000 clones, with roughly 92% occurring only once. The source material was peripheral blood. The receptors were sampled from a man aged 50-60 years with COVID-19, enrolled during active disease. The CDR3 runs from the conserved cysteine through the conserved F or W. A D gene is named only where the DNA matches it firmly. Clone size is given for some rows only: seen once, a few or many times, or a class if the clone is expanded.

CDR3aa: CASSIGGAGAATDTQYF; CDR3nt: TGTGCCAGTAGTATCGGTGGAGCGGGTGCGGCCACAGATACGCAGTATTTT; abundance: -; d_gene: -; v_gene: TRBV19; j_gene: TRBJ2-3
CDR3aa: CAWKGDTAFEQYF; CDR3nt: TGTGCCTGGAAGGGGGACACGGCGTTCGAGCAGTACTTC; abundance: -; d_gene: -; v_gene: TRBV30; j_gene: TRBJ2-7
CDR3aa: CASSGLGLATDTQYF; CDR3nt: TGTGCCAGCAGCGGCTTGGGACTAGCAACAGATACGCAGTATTTT; abundance: -; d_gene: TRBD2; v_gene: TRBV9; j_gene: TRBJ2-3
CDR3aa: CASSSRGTHYNEQFF; CDR3nt: TGTGCCAGCAGCTCGCGCGGGACTCACTACAATGAGCAGTTCTTC; abundance: -; d_gene: -; v_gene: TRBV11-2; j_gene: TRBJ2-1
CDR3aa: CASSLARAGGTGELFF; CDR3nt: TGCGCCAGCAGCTTGGCACGAGCGGGAGGCACCGGGGAGCTGTTTTTT; abundance: -; d_gene: TRBD2; v_gene: TRBV5-1; j_gene: TRBJ2-2
CDR3aa: CASSQGTSGDQSSYNEQFF; CDR3nt: TGTGCCAGCAGCCAAGGCACTAGCGGGGACCAAAGCTCCTACAATGAGCAGTTCTTC; abundance: once; d_gene: TRBD2; v_gene: TRBV14; j_gene: TRBJ2-1
CDR3aa: CASTIDRGHGELFF; CDR3nt: TGTGCCAGCACCATCGACAGGGGCCACGGGGAGCTGTTTTTT; abundance: -; d_gene: TRBD1; v_gene: TRBV2; j_gene: TRBJ2-2
CDR3aa: CSVTSVDTF; CDR3nt: TGCAGCGTTACGAGTGTCGACACCTTC; abundance: few; d_gene: -; v_gene: TRBV29-1; j_gene: TRBJ1-2
CDR3aa: CASSPAGQFYGYTF; CDR3nt: TGTGCCAGCAGCCCCGCGGGACAGTTCTATGGCTACACCTTC; abundance: few; d_gene: TRBD1; v_gene: TRBV3-1/TRBV3-2; j_gene: TRBJ1-2
CDR3aa: CASSSRRDSDEQYF; CDR3nt: TGTGCCAGCAGCTCCCGACGGGATAGCGACGAGCAGTACTTC; abundance: -; d_gene: -; v_gene: TRBV7-2; j_gene: TRBJ2-7
CDR3aa: CASSQLGQGTLHTF; CDR3nt: TGTGCCAGCAGCCAGTTGGGACAGGGCACTTTGCACACCTTC; abundance: -; d_gene: TRBD1; v_gene: TRBV14; j_gene: TRBJ1-2
CDR3aa: CAWSRQSETQYF; CDR3nt: TGTGCCTGGAGTAGACAGTCGGAGACCCAGTACTTC; abundance: -; d_gene: -; v_gene: TRBV30; j_gene: TRBJ2-5
CDR3aa: CAWRGTGGEKLFF; CDR3nt: TGTGCCTGGAGAGGGACAGGGGGTGAAAAACTGTTTTTT; abundance: -; d_gene: TRBD1; v_gene: TRBV30; j_gene: TRBJ1-4
CDR3aa: CASSRTVGGKQETQYF; CDR3nt: TGCGCCAGCAGCCGGACGGTGGGCGGGAAACAAGAGACCCAGTACTTC; abundance: -; d_gene: -; v_gene: TRBV5-1; j_gene: TRBJ2-5
CDR3aa: CASSPSGGYSTDTQYF; CDR3nt: TGTGCCAGCAGTCCTAGCGGGGGCTATAGCACAGATACGCAGTATTTT; abundance: -; d_gene: TRBD2; v_gene: TRBV7-3; j_gene: TRBJ2-3
CDR3aa: CASSKGATSTDTQYF; CDR3nt: TGCGCCAGCAGCAAAGGGGCCACTAGCACAGATACGCAGTATTTT; abundance: -; d_gene: -; v_gene: TRBV5-1; j_gene: TRBJ2-3
CDR3aa: CASSQVAGGPGELFF; CDR3nt: TGTGCCAGCAGCCAAGTAGCGGGAGGGCCCGGGGAGCTGTTTTTT; abundance: -; d_gene: TRBD2; v_gene: TRBV3-1/TRBV3-2; j_gene: TRBJ2-2
CDR3aa: CASSVQGAQGNEQFF; CDR3nt: TGTGCCAGCAGCGTTCAGGGGGCCCAGGGCAATGAGCAGTTCTTC; abundance: once; d_gene: TRBD1; v_gene: TRBV11-3; j_gene: TRBJ2-1
CDR3aa: CSVRQGAYEQYF; CDR3nt: TGCAGCGTCAGACAGGGGGCATATGAGCAGTACTTC; abundance: -; d_gene: TRBD1; v_gene: TRBV29-1; j_gene: TRBJ2-7
CDR3aa: CASSPTGTANYGYTF; CDR3nt: TGTGCCAGCAGCCCTACCGGGACAGCTAACTATGGCTACACCTTC; abundance: -; d_gene: TRBD1; v_gene: TRBV28; j_gene: TRBJ1-2
CDR3aa: CASSQLAANYGYTF; CDR3nt: TGTGCCAGCAGCCAACTCGCAGCTAACTATGGCTACACCTTC; abundance: -; d_gene: -; v_gene: TRBV14; j_gene: TRBJ1-2
CDR3aa: CAIRDSATNEKLFF; CDR3nt: TGTGCCATCAGGGACAGCGCAACTAATGAAAAACTGTTTTTT; abundance: -; d_gene: -; v_gene: TRBV10-3; j_gene: TRBJ1-4
CDR3aa: CATSDWLAGQEQFF; CDR3nt: TGTGCCACCAGTGATTGGCTAGCGGGACAAGAGCAGTTCTTC; abundance: -; d_gene: TRBD2; v_gene: TRBV24-1; j_gene: TRBJ2-1
CDR3aa: CASSYSRGRRNTIYF; CDR3nt: TGTGCCAGCAGTTACTCTAGGGGGCGAAGAAACACCATATATTTT; abundance: -; d_gene: TRBD1; v_gene: TRBV6-5; j_gene: TRBJ1-3
CDR3aa: CASSPRHLSSGNTIYF; CDR3nt: TGTGCCAGCAGCCCGAGACATCTCAGCTCTGGAAACACCATATATTTT; abundance: -; d_gene: -; v_gene: TRBV7-2; j_gene: TRBJ1-3
CDR3aa: CASSVAPGDGNTIYF; CDR3nt: TGTGCCAGCAGCGTAGCTCCGGGGGATGGAAACACCATATATTTT; abundance: -; d_gene: -; v_gene: TRBV9; j_gene: TRBJ1-3
CDR3aa: CASSLEGQVGDTQYF; CDR3nt: TGCGCCAGCAGCTTGGAGGGACAGGTAGGAGATACGCAGTATTTT; abundance: -; d_gene: TRBD1; v_gene: TRBV5-1; j_gene: TRBJ2-3
CDR3aa: CASSLFEWAGETYNEQFF; CDR3nt: TGCGCCAGCAGCTTGTTCGAGTGGGCGGGAGAGACGTACAATGAGCAGTTCTTC; abundance: -; d_gene: TRBD2; v_gene: TRBV5-1; j_gene: TRBJ2-1
CDR3aa: CASSPLQETQYF; CDR3nt: TGTGCCAGCAGCCCACTTCAAGAGACCCAGTACTTC; abundance: -; d_gene: -; v_gene: TRBV3-1/TRBV3-2; j_gene: TRBJ2-5
CDR3aa: CASSLMETRNEKLFF; CDR3nt: TGTGCCAGCTCACTAATGGAGACCCGTAATGAAAAACTGTTTTTT; abundance: -; d_gene: -; v_gene: TRBV18; j_gene: TRBJ1-4
CDR3aa: CASSHESGSGGQFF; CDR3nt: TGCGCCAGCAGCCATGAAAGCGGGAGCGGGGGGCAGTTCTTC; abundance: -; d_gene: TRBD2; v_gene: TRBV4-3; j_gene: TRBJ2-1
CDR3aa: CASSQQGIGDTMEQYF; CDR3nt: TGTGCCAGCAGTCAACAGGGTATAGGGGATACGATGGAGCAGTACTTC; abundance: -; d_gene: -; v_gene: TRBV27; j_gene: TRBJ2-7
CDR3aa: CASSQGIAALYNEQFF; CDR3nt: TGTGCCAGCAGCCAAGGGATAGCGGCCCTCTACAATGAGCAGTTCTTC; abundance: once; d_gene: -; v_gene: TRBV3-1/TRBV3-2; j_gene: TRBJ2-1
CDR3aa: CATSRGTSGSHEQFF; CDR3nt: TGTGCCACCAGCAGGGGGACTAGCGGGAGCCATGAGCAGTTCTTC; abundance: -; d_gene: TRBD2; v_gene: TRBV15; j_gene: TRBJ2-1
CDR3aa: CASRLRGLAGYPQETQYF; CDR3nt: TGTGCAAGTCGCTTGCGGGGACTAGCGGGATATCCACAAGAGACCCAGTACTTC; abundance: -; d_gene: -; v_gene: TRBV12-2; j_gene: TRBJ2-5
CDR3aa: CATLPRGGRGAGELFF; CDR3nt: TGTGCCACCCTCCCTAGGGGGGGACGTGGAGCCGGGGAGCTGTTTTTT; abundance: -; d_gene: -; v_gene: TRBV19; j_gene: TRBJ2-2
CDR3aa: CASSLSRDRGYEQYF; CDR3nt: TGCGCCAGCAGCTTGTCCCGGGACAGAGGCTACGAGCAGTACTTC; abundance: -; d_gene: TRBD1; v_gene: TRBV5-1; j_gene: TRBJ2-7
CDR3aa: CASSPAQGSPINYGYTF; CDR3nt: TGCGCCAGCAGCCCCGCACAGGGCTCCCCGATCAACTATGGCTACACCTTC; abundance: -; d_gene: -; v_gene: TRBV5-1; j_gene: TRBJ1-2
CDR3aa: CASTFLAGANEQFF; CDR3nt: TGTGCCAGCACATTCCTAGCGGGAGCCAATGAGCAGTTCTTC; abundance: -; d_gene: TRBD2; v_gene: TRBV27; j_gene: TRBJ2-1
CDR3aa: CASQGAIQETQYF; CDR3nt: TGTGCCTCCCAAGGGGCGATACAAGAGACCCAGTACTTC; abundance: -; d_gene: -; v_gene: TRBV9; j_gene: TRBJ2-5
CDR3aa: CAWSVRDSRDEQFF; CDR3nt: TGTGCCTGGAGTGTACGGGACTCAAGGGATGAGCAGTTCTTC; abundance: -; d_gene: -; v_gene: TRBV30; j_gene: TRBJ2-1